This T cell receptor beta chain was sequenced in a study of CD8+ T cells in alopecia areata (dated by TCRdb to the late 2010s). About the investigation overall: Skin from C3H/HeJ donors with spontaneous alopecia (roughly 6-13 months old) was grafted onto female C3H/HeJ recipients that were 7-10 weeks old. Scalp clonality was compared among normal scalp (n=4), patchy alopecia areata scalp (n=8), and alopecia totalis/universalis scalp (n=8). Amplification of TCRbeta CDR3 regions was done by immunoSEQ multiplex PCR using 35 Vbeta forward primers and 13 Jbeta reverse primers. On the human side, TCRbeta sequencing was run on scalp tissue and on sorted CD4+ and CD8+ peripheral blood T cells from healthy controls and from alopecia areata patients with either patchy or totalis/universalis disease. High-throughput TCRbeta sequencing was used to examine T cell clonal expansion in alopecia areata in both the C3H/HeJ mouse model and human patients. RNA came from the PAXgene miRNA kit for fixed scalp, the miRNeasy kit for PBMCs, and the RNeasy kit for mouse skin.

There are many counts of this clone. It has no known antigen specificity. This is a mouse receptor, so gene names and germline sequences are those of the mouse. Cells from pooled mouse cutaneous lymph nodes were stained for CD4, CD8alpha, NKG2D, NKG2ACE and other markers and then sorted on a BD Influx. The receptor library was made with the immunoSEQ multiplex PCR assay. RNA was extracted from all samples and reverse transcribed into cDNA as template for TCR sequencing. First-strand cDNA was synthesized using SuperScript III with a 2:1 mix of oligo-dT and random hexamers. Amplification bias was assessed with a synthetic immune receptor repertoire, and residual bias was removed computationally. Libraries were sequenced on Illumina HiSeq with 60 bp reads covering the CDR3, read from J toward V. The study's processing was this. Raw reads were preprocessed to remove errors, and CDR3 was defined according to IMGT conventions as the region from the conserved cysteine to phenylalanine. Clonality was computed by normalizing Shannon entropy by log2 of the number of productive unique TCRs and subtracting the result from 1. CD4 or CD8 identity of scalp clones was inferred by cross-referencing scalp TCRbeta sequences with sorted blood CD4 and CD8 repertoires. TCRdb provides this immuneACCESS table in a form limited to in-frame rearrangements. Some clones are lacking; in checked studies, under half of them reflect an unresolved V gene, and why the rest are absent is not known. D and trimming come from the DNA, and the V and J calls and clone size come from that table. Here the sample lists about 9,000 clones, none seen once only. The top ten constitute 15% to 20% of the sample.

Broad study findings and their caveats: Compared with normal scalp, lesional scalp, particularly in alopecia totalis/universalis, had higher clonality and more expanded CD8+ clones, which suggests antigenic drive. TCR sequences shared between patients were less clear than in mice, possibly partly because of HLA diversity in the patient population. Resident alphabeta T cells in normal human skin are also sequenced, complicating scalp TCR repertoire analysis, unlike mouse skin dominated by gammadelta T cells.

The TCR was taken from a C3H/HeJ mouse with alopecia areata. The MHC haplotype of this strain is H2-k. Sample: CD8+ T cells sorted from a lymph node.

CDR3 region: CASSDPTEIQDTQYF. CDR3 DNA, as far as it was read: TGTGCCAGCAGTGACCCGACAGAAATCCAAGAC. The chain was built from TRBV13-1 and TRBJ2-5, with TRBD1 tentatively as D gene (5 bases match). The read ends 4 residues early relative to the CDR3; the germline J gene fills the gap. The junction shows trimming of 2 bases on V and 2 bases on J, plus 12 bases between the germline ends. Spanning cysteine to phenylalanine, the CDR3 consists of 15 amino acids. The 33 bases shown cover part of the CDR3, and their frame starts at base 1. For CDR1 and CDR2, the germline V gene lists NSHNY and SYGAGN.